The next 18 T cell receptor beta chains were all read from a single sample in a study of T cell changes during pregnancy in multiple sclerosis. The data were produced by immunoSEQ multiplex PCR, yet TCRdb's version contains in-frame clones alone and is incomplete. The sample has roughly 85,000 clones; approximately 90% are singletons. The sequencing here drew on peripheral blood, taken in the first trimester of pregnancy. These receptors were collected from a female donor with multiple sclerosis, enrolled in a pregnancy study.

The chain couples TRBV6-1 to TRBJ2-5; D is possibly TRBD2 (5 bases). The CDR3 is made up of 15 amino acids. Trimming took 2 bases from V and 5 from J, leaving 15 bases between them. CDR1 and CDR2 from the germline V gene are MNHNS and SASEGT. This CDR3 reads CASSEKVGGGETQYF. CDR3 DNA: TGTGCCAGCAGTGAAAAAGTTGGAGGTGGGGAGACCCAGTACTTC.

This chain connects TRBV7-9 to TRBJ2-7, with D possibly being TRBD2 (6 bases). Looked up from germline, CDR1 is SEHNR and CDR2 is FQNEAQ (reference sequence). CDR3 size: 15 residues. V was clipped by 9 bases and J by 2 bases, with 20 bases between them. CDR3 DNA sequence: TGTGCCAGTGGTCGGAGCCAGGGAGGTCCCTACGAGCAGTACTTC. It encodes CASGRSQGGPYEQYF.

This clone was seen a single time. The genes are TRBV18 and TRBJ2-7, with D tentatively TRBD2 (7 bases). Per germline, CDR1 KGHSH and CDR2 LQKENI. The CDR3 extends over 17 amino acids. The germline V and J ends were trimmed by 3 bases and 2 bases, with 20 bases remaining between them. CDR3 DNA: TGTGCCAGCTCACCCCGTACGAGGTCGGGGGGCACCTACGAGCAGTACTTC. This gives the protein CASSPRTRSGGTYEQYF.

The chain couples TRBV11-3 to TRBJ1-3, with D possibly TRBD1 on 6 matching bases. Trimming took off 1 base at V and 0 bases at J, with 10 bases between the two ends. This CDR3 is 16 amino acids long. In germline, CDR1 is SGHNT, CDR2 YENEEA. As DNA, the CDR3 is TGTGCCAGCAGCTTAGGGGGGCCTAGCTCTGGAAACACCATATATTTT. It translates to CASSLGGPSSGNTIYF. Complete variable domain (other parts from reference TRBV11-3 and TRBJ1-3): EAGVVQSPRYKIIEKKQPVAFWCNPISGHNTLYWYLQNLGQGPELLIRYENEEAVDDSQLPKDRFSAERLKGVDSTLKIQPAELGDSAVYLCASSLGGPSSGNTIYFGEGSWLTVV.

This clone was seen a few times. This chain connects TRBV6-4 to TRBJ2-2; D ambiguous. Trimming removed 0 bases at V and 4 bases at J, with 3 bases between. The germline V gene encodes CDR1 MRHNA and CDR2 SNTAGT. The CDR3 extends over 13 amino acids. CDR3 in DNA: TGTGCCAGCAGTGACTCGGCCACCGGGGAGCTGTTTTTT. Translated, it gives CASSDSATGELFF.

The gene calls are TRBV4-1 and TRBJ1-4; D perhaps matches TRBD1 (6 bases). CDR1 MGHRA and CDR2 YSYEKL come from the germline V gene. Deletions cut 4 bases from V and 8 bases from J, with 14 bases between. There are 14 residues in the CDR3. The CDR3 loop is CASSLEATGEKLFF. As DNA, the CDR3 is TGCGCCAGCAGCCTCGAGGCCACAGGGGAAAAACTGTTTTTT.

The V and J genes are TRBV6-5 and TRBJ2-5; TRBD1 matches at 7 bases. With V trimmed by 4 bases and J by 5 bases, 7 bases remained unmatched. The CDR3 length is 14 residues. The germline V gene encodes CDR1 MNHEY and CDR2 SVGAGI. CDR3 coding DNA: TGTGCCAGCAGTTCTAGGGGGCTCGGGGAGACCCAGTACTTC. It yields the protein CASSSRGLGETQYF.

V gene TRBV7-8 combines with J gene TRBJ2-7; the D gene is possibly TRBD2 (6 bases). Trimming took off 4 bases at V and 5 bases at J, with 21 bases between the two ends. Germline CDR1 reads SGHVS; CDR2 reads FQNEAQ. The CDR3 length is 16 residues. CDR3 in amino acids: CASSYGGTAIWDEQYF. As DNA, the CDR3 is TGTGCCAGCAGCTACGGCGGGACTGCCATTTGGGACGAGCAGTACTTC.

The chain uses TRBV5-6 and TRBJ1-1, with a tentative D call TRBD1 (6 bases). V shed 2 bases and J shed 5 bases, with 16 bases lying between them. Germline-derived CDR1 and CDR2 are SGHDT and YYEEEE. The CDR3 loop spans 15 amino acids. CDR3 loop: CASSFGGRAGTEAFF. The CDR3 bases are TGTGCCAGCAGCTTTGGGGGCAGGGCTGGAACTGAAGCTTTCTTT.

V is TRBV10-2 and J is TRBJ2-7; possibly TRBD1 for D (6 bases). The CDR3 spans 14 residues. Germline V gene sequence: CDR1 WSHSY, CDR2 SAAADI. V gave up 5 bases and J gave up 4 bases, with 15 bases separating them. DNA for the CDR3: TGCGCCAGCAGTAGGACAGTAGAAAGTTACGAGCAGTACTTC. It codes for CASSRTVESYEQYF.

The rearrangement uses TRBV27 and TRBJ1-1, with 8 bases that match TRBD1. V lost 8 bases to trimming and J lost 0 bases; unmatched junction nucleotides: 11. CDR1 is MNHEY and CDR2 is SMNVEV in the germline V gene (reference sequence). This CDR3 contains 16 residues. The CDR3 here is CASCPGGAGLNTEAFF. As DNA, the CDR3 is TGTGCCAGCTGTCCAGGGGGCGCGGGGTTGAACACTGAAGCTTTCTTT.

The CDR3 reads CASRPSGSPNTGELFF. The CDR3 DNA follows: TGCGCCAGCAGACCTAGCGGGAGTCCTAACACCGGGGAGCTGTTTTTT. The chain joins TRBV5-1 to TRBJ2-2, with 10 bases that match TRBD2. J lost 2 bases, V lost 5 bases, and 6 bases had no gene match. CDR1 and CDR2 from the germline V gene are SGHRS and YFSETQ. The CDR3 is made up of 16 amino acids.

The chain has TRBV28 and TRBJ1-2, with TRBD1 matching over 9 bases. J lost 6 bases, V lost 3 bases, and 8 bases had no gene match. The V gene's germline CDR1 is MDHEN and CDR2 SYDVKM. The CDR3 has 15 amino acids. CDR3 residues: CASSFAGTGLNGYTF. CDR3 bases: TGTGCCAGCAGTTTCGCCGGGACAGGGCTGAATGGCTACACCTTC.

The V and J genes are TRBV27 and TRBJ2-5; 7 bases are a match to TRBD1. The CDR3 length is 13 residues. Germline values: CDR1 MNHEY, CDR2 SMNVEV (reference sequence). The V gene end was trimmed by 4 bases and the J gene end by 4 bases; junction bases not matched to a gene: 3. The CDR3 coding sequence is TGTGCCAGCAGTTCATGGACAGGAGAGACCCAGTACTTC. This codes for CASSSWTGETQYF.

The V call is TRBV4-1, the J call TRBJ1-1, with 7 bases fitting TRBD1. There are 15 residues in the CDR3. The V and J ends lost 4 bases and 1 base, in that order; junction bases with no gene match: 6. CDR1 and CDR2 from the germline V gene are MGHRA and YSYEKL. CDR3 bases: TGCGCCAGCAGCCTTACAGGGGTCCAGAACACTGAAGCTTTCTTT. Its protein product is CASSLTGVQNTEAFF.

V usage is TRBV2 and J usage is TRBJ2-1; 10 bases are a match to TRBD2. Unmatched junction bases numbered 8, after V lost 3 bases and J lost 0 bases. The CDR3 totals 18 residues. Germline V gives CDR1 SNHLY, CDR2 FYNNEI. CDR3 nucleotides: TGTGCCAGCAGTGAGTTAGCGGGGGGCCTAAGCTCCTACAATGAGCAGTTCTTC. Its protein is CASSELAGGLSSYNEQFF.

This rearrangement joins TRBV30 to TRBJ2-3; weak D call: TRBD1 (6 bases). Germline V CDR1 and CDR2: GTSNPN, SVGIG (reference sequence). There are 16 residues in the CDR3. Trimming took off 2 bases at V and 1 base at J, with 16 bases between the two ends. The CDR3 DNA reads as TGTGCCTGGAGTCAGGCAGGGGATTGGGGCACAGATACGCAGTATTTT. Amino acids: CAWSQAGDWGTDTQYF.

J is TRBJ2-7 and V is TRBV6-6; the D is unclear. V was clipped by 0 bases and J by 6 bases, with 15 bases between them. Germline loops: CDR1 MNHNY, CDR2 SVGAGI (reference sequence). The CDR3 has 15 residues. Here the CDR3 reads CASSYSGAASPEQYF. CDR3 nucleotide sequence: TGTGCCAGCAGTTACTCAGGAGCAGCATCCCCCGAGCAGTACTTC.